Listed here are 2 T cell receptor beta chains from one sample, sequenced in a study of neurological immune-mediated disorders. TCRdb passed the 5' RACE reads through MiXCR, listing each CDR3 protein once. The sample has 30,000 to 35,000 distinct CDR3 sequences, around 25% seen once; the top ten hold roughly 27%. Specimen: CD4+ T cells from blood. These receptors were taken from a man aged 45 to 65 with HTLV-1-associated myelopathy (HAM/TSP).

CDR3 bases: TGTGCCAGCGTCGACAGGGGGCATTCCGAGACCCAGTACTTC. Its translation is CASVDRGHSETQYF. This sequence joins TRBV12-3 or TRBV12-4 and TRBJ2-5; 10 nucleotides match TRBD1. V lost 8 bases to trimming and J lost 5 bases; unmatched junction nucleotides: 8. CDR3 length equals 14 residues.

This clonotype was detected ten times or more. V usage is TRBV5-6 and J usage is TRBJ1-6, with a weak D call TRBD1 (6 bases). CDR3 size: 14 residues. The germline gives CDR1 SGHDT, CDR2 YYEEEE. Trimming cost V 0 bases and J 8 bases, with 9 bases left between them. This CDR3 is CASSLERGDSPLHF. CDR3 DNA sequence: TGTGCCAGCAGCTTGGAGAGGGGGGATTCACCCCTCCACTTT.